This T cell receptor beta chain was retrieved from a study of shared clonotypes between healthy human individuals. The test was conducted at deep level. Method: immunoSEQ multiplex PCR; TCRdb's copy keeps in-frame clones and lacks some. The repertoire includes approximately 2,200,000 clones, approximately 94% of them detected once, and 1.5% to 2% sits in the top ten. This CDR3 is built from 14 residues. Trimming cost V 3 bases and J 7 bases; bases outside gene matches: 1. Germline loops: CDR1 SEHNR, CDR2 FQNEAQ (reference sequence). CD8 cells classed as naive were CD45RO-negative and positively selected for CCR7, excluding terminally differentiated effector memory CD45RA+ cells.

The clonotype originates from a man aged 18 to 29 in good health. Some clones in this sample may be carry-over from other donors' samples. The chain combines TRBV7-9 with TRBJ2-3, with 13 nucleotides matching TRBD2. The sample taken for sequencing was naive CD8+ T cells from PBMCs. CDR3: CASSLTSGGYTQYF. CDR3 coding DNA: TGTGCCAGCAGCTTGACTAGCGGGGGGTATACGCAGTATTTT.